This T cell receptor (beta chain) originates from a study of T cell repertoires in cytomegalovirus infection. As for the study in general: As its CMV epitopes, the study selected recently identified HLA-C-restricted and well-studied HLA-B-restricted targets. Matching HLA type and CMV infection were both indicated by public TCR beta signatures. Findings of the study overall: Within the response measured ex vivo, HLA-C-restricted CMV-specific TCR beta clonotypes were dominant. Summed frequency of shared TCR beta families picked out CMV carriers who also had the relevant HLA.

TCRdb re-analysed the reads in MiXCR, keeping a single row per CDR3 protein. The table has 800,000 to 950,000 distinct CDR3 sequences, 32% seen once. This clonotype was seen once. Its antigen remains unknown. Trimming shortened V by 0 bases and J by 0 bases, and 11 bases separated the two germline ends. The CDR3 has 16 residues. CDR1 is MGHRA, CDR2 YSYEKL, per germline. The source of this sequence is a human donor in good health (CMV status not recorded). Some clones in this sample may be carry-over from other donors' samples. The sample was cultured CD8+ T cells from PBMCs, taken from culture after CMV antigen stimulation. The chain links TRBV4-1 to TRBJ1-1; no clear D gene. The CDR3 protein is CASSQEDGSLNTEAFF. The CDR3 DNA follows: TGCGCCAGCAGCCAAGAGGATGGCAGCTTGAACACTGAAGCTTTCTTT.